This T cell receptor beta chain emerged from a study of T cells after yellow fever vaccination. Study overall: Those fractions that held only low numbers of cells were prepared using the SMART-Seq v4 Ultra Low Input RNA kit. Study-level findings and limits: Post-booster repertoires contained most primary-vaccination clones again (around 97% CD4, 85% to 90% CD8).

Germline V gene lookup returns CDR1 LGHNA and CDR2 YSLEER. The germline V and J ends were trimmed by 0 bases and 5 bases, with 13 bases remaining between them. This CDR3 has 16 amino acids. TCRdb fed the 5' RACE reads into MiXCR, producing one record per CDR3 protein. Found here are about 350,000 distinct CDR3 sequences, roughly 8.6% of them singletons; the top ten hold roughly 15%. Comments on this clonotype: The antigen remains undetermined.

V is TRBV4-3 and J is TRBJ1-4; tentative D call: TRBD1 (5 bases). The sample consisted of PBMCs, taken roughly 46 days after the first yellow fever vaccination. This receptor was obtained from a man aged 18 to 29 who received the YFV17D yellow fever vaccine. The CDR3 protein is CASSQDGGDVNEKLFF. The CDR3 bases are TGCGCCAGCAGCCAAGATGGGGGGGACGTGAATGAAAAACTGTTTTTT.